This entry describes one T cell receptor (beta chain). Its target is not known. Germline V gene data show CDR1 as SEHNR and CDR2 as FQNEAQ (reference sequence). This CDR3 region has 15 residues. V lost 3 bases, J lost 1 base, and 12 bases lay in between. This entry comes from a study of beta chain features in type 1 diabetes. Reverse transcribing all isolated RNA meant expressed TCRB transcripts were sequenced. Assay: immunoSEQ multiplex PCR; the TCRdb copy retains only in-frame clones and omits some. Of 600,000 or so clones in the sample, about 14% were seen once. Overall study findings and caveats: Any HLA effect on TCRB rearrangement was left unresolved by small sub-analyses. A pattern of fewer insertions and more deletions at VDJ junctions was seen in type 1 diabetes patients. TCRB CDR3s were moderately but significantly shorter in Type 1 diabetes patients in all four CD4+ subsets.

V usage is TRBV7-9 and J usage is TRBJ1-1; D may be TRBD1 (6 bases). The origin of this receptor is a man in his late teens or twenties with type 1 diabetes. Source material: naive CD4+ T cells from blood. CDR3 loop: CASSFWAGANTEAFF. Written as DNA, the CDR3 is TGTGCCAGCAGCTTTTGGGCAGGGGCGAACACTGAAGCTTTCTTT.